This T cell receptor (beta chain) derives from a study of blood T cell repertoires in COVID-19 (dated by TCRdb to the early 2020s). In terms of the full investigation: Samples covering the acute and convalescent phases of COVID-19 were provided by collaborators in the United States, Italy and Spain. The prospective study material was composed of cDNA or gDNA derived from T cells, B-cell-depleted T cells, or PBMCs. Deeply sampled blood TCRbeta repertoires from subjects exposed to, actively infected with, or recovered from COVID-19 were included in the dataset. The repertoires were made available in a free public database intended to serve as a resource for research on the immune response to SARS-CoV-2. Samples were obtained from the ongoing ImmuneRACE study (first 160 participants) and from some 1,200 subjects provided by 6 global collaborators. Sample metadata almost always included a de-identified subject ID, COVID-19 status, age in years and sex. Where HLA class I and class II types were available, the types were taken from metadata supplied by the sample provider, not from assay-based typing.

As encoded in the germline V gene (reference sequence), CDR1 is SEHNR while CDR2 is FQNEAQ. The CDR3 numbers 17 residues from cysteine through phenylalanine. Just CDR3 DNA is preserved here, 51 bases in frame from base 1. Trimming takes 5 bases from V and 0 bases from J, and the germline ends sit 17 bases apart. In the case of this clone: Its antigen target is currently unknown. No qualities accompany the bases; no much larger clone lies one base away.

The paper's findings and limits, for the study overall: How much clinical and demographic metadata was included differed by source and by participant, and the metadata was provided uncurated.

The immunoSEQ Assay, a bias-controlled multiplex PCR, was used to amplify TCRbeta CDR3 regions from genomic DNA. Concerning the study's data processing: Nucleated cell counts per sample were estimated from amplification of reference gene primers within the assay. To quantify the absolute abundance of each unique TCRbeta CDR3 rearrangement, sequence reads were collapsed and filtered. For each sample, productive Simpson clonality was calculated by taking the square root of Simpson's diversity index across productive rearrangements. This is the immuneACCESS table as TCRdb keeps it, with only in-frame sequences that have V and J called. A part of the clones is gone; compared with another copy, unresolved V genes explain less than half, and the rest is unexplained. V and J calls plus clone size are reproduced from that table; the DNA served to infer D and trimming. Within this sample are approximately 230,000 clones, with roughly 80% of them counted one time only. Roughly 10% of the sample goes to the ten largest clones.

Each collaborating institution followed its own protocols to collect whole blood in K2EDTA tubes. For TCRbeta analysis, collaborator samples were shipped as frozen whole blood, as isolated PBMCs, or as DNA extracted from either sample type. The V and J genes are TRBV7-9 and TRBJ1-3; the best D guess is TRBD1, with 5 bases matching. What was sequenced was peripheral blood. The TCR was taken from an elderly man with acute or convalescent COVID-19. CDR3 protein: CASSLEGWGYSGNTIYF. The DNA sequence reads TGTGCCAGCAGCCTAGAGGGTTGGGGCTACTCTGGAAACACCATATATTTT.